These 27 T cell receptor beta chains were all obtained from the same sample, sequenced in a study of neurological immune-mediated disorders. Using its own MiXCR run on the 5' RACE reads, TCRdb lists one record per CDR3 protein. The repertoire holds 65,000 to 70,000 distinct CDR3 sequences, with roughly 4% as singletons. The sample taken for sequencing was PBMCs. Receptors were obtained from a man in his fifties or sixties with multiple sclerosis.

This clonotype was seen many times. In DNA, the CDR3 is TGTGCCATCAGGATATCAGGGGTAGATACGCAGTATTTT. Amino acids: CAIRISGVDTQYF. V usage is TRBV10-3 and J usage is TRBJ2-3; D perhaps matches TRBD1 (6 bases). V shed 6 bases and J shed 5 bases, with 12 bases lying between them. This CDR3 has 13 residues. Germline lookup yields CDR1 ENHRY and CDR2 SYGVKD.

This clonotype was recorded at least ten times. The chain carries TRBV4-1 and TRBJ2-7; no clear D. The V gene lost 1 base and the J gene lost 1 base, with 11 bases spanning the gap. Germline V gene lookup returns CDR1 MGHRA and CDR2 YSYEKL. The CDR3 consists of 15 residues. The CDR3 coding sequence is TGCGCCAGCAGCCAAGGACCGAGAGATTCCTACGAGCAGTACTTC. It specifies CASSQGPRDSYEQYF.

This clonotype was recorded at least ten times. The rearrangement joins TRBV7-2 to TRBJ2-5; 10 nucleotides line up with TRBD1. Germline V lookup: CDR1 SGHTA, CDR2 FQGNSA. Trimming took 1 base from V and 5 from J; bases not matched to a gene: 7. The CDR3 consists of 16 residues. The DNA of the CDR3 is TGTGCCAGCAGCTTAGGACAGGGGGCATTTAAGGAGACCCAGTACTTC. It encodes CASSLGQGAFKETQYF.

The sample holds many counts of this clonotype. One end of the junction is discordant with germline, which a read error may explain. This sequence joins TRBV3-1 and TRBJ2-3; TRBD1 or TRBD2 may be the D gene (6 bases each). Germline CDR1 reads LGHDT; CDR2 reads YNNKEL (reference sequence). The CDR3 is 14 residues long. The DNA for the CDR3 is TGTGCCAGCAGCCAAAAAGACCGAAGGGGGGCAGGGGTTTTT. Protein sequence: CASSQKDRRGAGVF.

This clonotype has ten or more counts. One end of the junction is discordant with germline, which a read error may explain. V and J are TRBV7-2 and TRBJ1-5; TRBD1 might be the D (5 bases). CDR3 length: 12 amino acids. Germline lookup yields CDR1 SGHTA and CDR2 FQGNSA. The CDR3 coding sequence is TGTGCCAGCAGCCTAGCCGCTCAGGGTTTGCATTTT. Protein product: CASSLAAQGLHF.

This clonotype is medium-sized (0.01 to 0.1%). The chain couples TRBV12-3 or TRBV12-4 to TRBJ2-7, with D possibly matching TRBD1 (6 bases). The V and J ends lost 0 bases and 3 bases respectively, with 12 bases between them. CDR3 length: 15 amino acids. The DNA for the CDR3 is TGTGCCAGCAGTTTAGCGCTTGGACAGTTCTACGAGCAGTACTTC. Amino acid sequence: CASSLALGQFYEQYF.

At least ten counts were recorded for this clonotype. The chain is built from TRBV20-1 and TRBJ2-1; 9 bases map to TRBD2. The CDR3 covers 15 residues. The J segment lost 5 bases and the V segment lost 7 bases, leaving 12 bases of the junction unmatched. Per the germline V gene, CDR1 is DFQATT and CDR2 is SNEGSKA (reference sequence). The CDR3 sequence is CSGTPAGGHHNEQFF. The CDR3 DNA follows: TGCAGTGGAACGCCAGCGGGGGGACACCACAATGAGCAGTTCTTC.

This clonotype appeared many times. The chain links TRBV12-3 or TRBV12-4 to TRBJ2-5; tentatively, D is TRBD1 or TRBD2 (5 bases each). CDR3 size: 14 residues. Trimming left V 7 bases short and J 1 base short, with 13 bases between. This CDR3 reads CASTGPGPQETQYF. The CDR3, as DNA: TGTGCCAGCACCGGGCCGGGACCCCAAGAGACCCAGTACTTC.

This clonotype has a count of ten or more. The chain is built from TRBV15 and TRBJ1-2; 7 bases match TRBD1. This CDR3 contains 13 residues. The V segment lost 9 bases and the J segment 2 bases; nucleotides outside the gene matches: 6. Germline V gene lookup returns CDR1 LNHNV and CDR2 YYDKDF (reference sequence). The chain's CDR3 is CATRDSENYGYTF. The DNA of the CDR3 is TGTGCCACGAGGGACAGCGAGAACTATGGCTACACCTTC.

This clonotype has ten or more counts. This sequence joins TRBV5-1 and TRBJ2-5, with 11 bases lining up with TRBD2. CDR3 length: 15 residues. Germline trimming cut 1 base from V and 4 bases from J; bases unmatched to any gene: 3. Germline loops: CDR1 SGHRS, CDR2 YFSETQ. The CDR3 sequence: CASSLIAGGPETQYF. CDR3 DNA: TGCGCCAGCAGCTTGATAGCGGGGGGGCCAGAGACCCAGTACTTC. Full variable domain (remainder filled in from reference TRBV5-1 and TRBJ2-5): KAGVTQTPRYLIKTRGQQVTLSCSPISGHRSVSWYQQTPGQGLQFLFEYFSETQRNKGNFPGRFSGRQFSNSRSEMNVSTLELGDSALYLCASSLIAGGPETQYFGPGTRLLVL.

This clonotype was observed at least ten times. The V call is TRBV11-2, the J call TRBJ1-2; D is uncertain. The germline V gene encodes CDR1 SGHAT and CDR2 FQNNGV. V lost 5 bases, J lost 4 bases, and 8 bases lay in between. This CDR3 is 12 amino acids long. The CDR3 reads CASSHDTYGYTF. The DNA of the CDR3 is TGTGCCAGCAGCCACGACACCTATGGCTACACCTTC.

This chain's CDR3 is CASSSGQGRGNTIYF. The CDR3, as DNA: TGCGCCAGCAGCAGCGGACAGGGACGAGGAAACACCATATATTTT. The chain combines TRBV5-1 with TRBJ1-3; TRBD1 aligns across 8 bases. Germline-derived CDR1 and CDR2 are SGHRS and YFSETQ. The trim removed 4 bases at V and 4 bases at J, leaving 7 bases unmatched. This CDR3 is built from 15 residues.

The chain uses TRBV5-1 and TRBJ2-3; TRBD2 might be the D (6 bases). V shed 3 bases and J shed 2 bases, with 13 bases lying between them. Germline V gives CDR1 SGHRS, CDR2 YFSETQ. This CDR3 comprises 15 residues. CDR3 nucleotides: TGCGCCAGCAGCTCAGGCGGGACGCACACAGATACGCAGTATTTT. It translates to CASSSGGTHTDTQYF.

This clonotype came up many times. The CDR3 loop reads CASSFEGASTEAFF. The CDR3 bases are TGCGCCAGCAGCTTCGAGGGGGCTAGCACTGAAGCTTTCTTT. V gene TRBV5-1 combines with J gene TRBJ1-1, with TRBD1 identical over 7 bases. There are 14 residues in the CDR3. Germline CDR1 and CDR2: SGHRS and YFSETQ. V gave up 2 bases and J gave up 4 bases; unmatched junction bases: 5.

This clonotype was recorded many times. Here the CDR3 DNA reads TGCGCCAGCAGCCAGCCCTACCGTGTAACCACAGATACGCAGTATTTT. Protein: CASSQPYRVTTDTQYF. The rearrangement uses TRBV5-1 and TRBJ2-3; D not resolved. CDR1 SGHRS and CDR2 YFSETQ come from the germline V gene. V lost 4 bases, J lost 2 bases, and 17 bases lay in between. The CDR3 contains 16 residues.

This clonotype has a count of ten or more. The chain combines TRBV5-1 with TRBJ1-2; D not resolved. This CDR3 has 15 residues. Trimming took off 2 bases at V and 5 bases at J, with 16 bases between the two ends. Looked up from germline, CDR1 is SGHRS and CDR2 is YFSETQ. CDR3 in DNA: TGCGCCAGCAGCTTTGAAACGGTCTCCCTATATGGCTACACCTTC. It specifies CASSFETVSLYGYTF.

This clonotype was seen repeatedly, ten times or more. V is TRBV6-5 and J is TRBJ1-5; D gene uncertain. The CDR3 has 14 amino acids. Germline V gene sequence: CDR1 MNHEY, CDR2 SVGAGI. V was clipped by 6 bases and J by 1 base, with 10 bases between them. The CDR3 DNA reads TGTGCCAGCAGGCTCGACGTGAGCAATCAGCCCCAGCATTTT. Its protein is CASRLDVSNQPQHF.

This chain connects TRBV20-1 to TRBJ1-1, with TRBD1 matching over 8 bases. The germline gives CDR1 DFQATT, CDR2 SNEGSKA (reference sequence). The CDR3 has 15 residues. With V trimmed by 4 bases and J by 5 bases, 12 bases remained unmatched. The CDR3 DNA follows: TGCAGTGCTAAGCGCCCGGACAGGGCGAATACTGAAGCTTTCTTT. As protein: CSAKRPDRANTEAFF.

This clonotype was counted many times. The chain uses TRBV7-8 and TRBJ2-3; a weak D match, TRBD2 (7 bases). V shed 0 bases and J shed 3 bases, with 10 bases lying between them. CDR3 length equals 15 residues. Germline values: CDR1 SGHVS, CDR2 FQNEAQ. CDR3 DNA: TGTGCCAGCAGCTTAGCAAGGGGGGGAACAGATACGCAGTATTTT. Encoded protein: CASSLARGGTDTQYF.

This clonotype was seen at least ten times. V gene TRBV28 combines with J gene TRBJ1-1; TRBD1 might be the D (6 bases). The CDR3 spans 16 residues. Germline-derived CDR1 and CDR2 are MDHEN and SYDVKM. The V gene lost 6 bases and the J gene lost 0 bases, with 17 bases spanning the gap. Here the CDR3 reads CASRLIQGWVNTEAFF. For the CDR3, the DNA is TGTGCCAGCAGGCTAATACAGGGCTGGGTGAACACTGAAGCTTTCTTT.

This clonotype was detected many times. The chain combines TRBV28 with TRBJ2-5; a weak D match, TRBD2 (7 bases). The CDR3 spans 14 residues. The V gene lost 7 bases and the J gene lost 2 bases, with 14 bases spanning the gap. CDR1 MDHEN and CDR2 SYDVKM come from the germline V gene. The CDR3 region is CASMVGGPQETQYF. In DNA, the CDR3 is TGTGCCAGCATGGTGGGGGGGCCTCAAGAGACCCAGTACTTC.

The table lists this clonotype with many counts. The V gene is TRBV5-1, the J gene TRBJ2-3; 8 nucleotides agree with TRBD2. The CDR3 is made up of 15 amino acids. Trimming took 0 bases from V and 6 from J; bases not matched to a gene: 6. Germline V gene sequence: CDR1 SGHRS, CDR2 YFSETQ. CDR3 sequence: CASSLEGLVVDTQYF. The CDR3 bases are TGCGCCAGCAGCTTGGAGGGACTAGTGGTTGATACGCAGTATTTT. The full variable domain, completed using reference TRBV5-1 and TRBJ2-3, is KAGVTQTPRYLIKTRGQQVTLSCSPISGHRSVSWYQQTPGQGLQFLFEYFSETQRNKGNFPGRFSGRQFSNSRSEMNVSTLELGDSALYLCASSLEGLVVDTQYFGPGTRLTVL.

In this sample, this clonotype turned up a few times. This rearrangement joins TRBV2 to TRBJ2-5; 8 positions match TRBD1. Germline assignment: CDR1 SNHLY and CDR2 FYNNEI. There are 18 residues in the CDR3. The V and J ends lost 3 bases and 1 base, in that order; junction bases with no gene match: 13. The CDR3 loop reads CASSEAGGLPDSQETQYF. The CDR3 nucleotides are TGTGCCAGCAGTGAGGCAGGGGGCCTCCCAGACTCCCAAGAGACCCAGTACTTC.

This clonotype appeared many times. At one end, the junction sequence differs from germline, possibly due to a read error. The V gene is TRBV4-2, the J gene TRBJ1-4; 10 positions agree with TRBD1. The CDR3 is 15 amino acids. Per germline, CDR1 LGHNA and CDR2 YNFKEQ. CDR3 in amino acids: CASSEDRGRLEKLFF. CDR3 nucleotides: TGTGCCAGCAGCGAAGACAGGGGGCGTCTGGAAAAACTGTTTTTT.

This clonotype appeared a few times. The junction does not match germline at one end; this may be a read error. V and J are TRBV20-1 and TRBJ1-5; 9 bases fit TRBD1. The germline V gene has CDR1 DFQATT and CDR2 SNEGSKA (reference sequence). The CDR3 spans 14 residues. Written as DNA, the CDR3 is TGCAGTGCTGGGAACACAGGGGGCTATCAGCCCCAGAATTTT. Amino acids: CSAGNTGGYQPQNF.

The table lists this clonotype with many counts. J is TRBJ2-7 and V is TRBV6-5; a weak D match, TRBD1 (6 bases). The CDR3 runs 15 residues. V lost 4 bases and J lost 3, with 16 bases in between. CDR1 MNHEY and CDR2 SVGAGI come from the germline V gene. The CDR3 DNA reads as TGTGCCAGCAGTTCCCCCGGACAGATCCTCTACGAGCAGTACTTC. Its protein product is CASSSPGQILYEQYF.

This clonotype appeared many times. The rearrangement uses TRBV20-1 and TRBJ2-1; perhaps TRBD2 as D (6 bases). The CDR3 runs to 16 residues. Between the trimmed V and J ends, which lost 3 bases and 0 bases, there was a span of 15 bases. Germline CDR1 is DFQATT and CDR2 is SNEGSKA (reference sequence). In DNA, the CDR3 is TGCAGTGCTAGCTTGGGACTTGGGAGCTCCTACAATGAGCAGTTCTTC. It is translated as CSASLGLGSSYNEQFF.